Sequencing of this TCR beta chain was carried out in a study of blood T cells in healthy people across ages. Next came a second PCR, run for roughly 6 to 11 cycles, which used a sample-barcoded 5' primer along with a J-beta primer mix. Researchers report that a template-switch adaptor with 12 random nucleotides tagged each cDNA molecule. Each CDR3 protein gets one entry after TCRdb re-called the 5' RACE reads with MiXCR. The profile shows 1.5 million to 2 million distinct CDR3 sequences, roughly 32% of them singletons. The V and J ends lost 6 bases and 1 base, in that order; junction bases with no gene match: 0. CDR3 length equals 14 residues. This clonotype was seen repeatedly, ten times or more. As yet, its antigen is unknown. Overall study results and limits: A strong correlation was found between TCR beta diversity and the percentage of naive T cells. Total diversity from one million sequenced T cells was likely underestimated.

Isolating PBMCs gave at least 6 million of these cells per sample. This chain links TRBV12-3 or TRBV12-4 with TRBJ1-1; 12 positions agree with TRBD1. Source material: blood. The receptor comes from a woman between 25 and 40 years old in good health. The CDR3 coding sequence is TGTGCCAGCAGGGGACAGGGGGCGAACACTGAAGCTTTCTTT. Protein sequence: CASRGQGANTEAFF.